The next 4 T cell receptor beta chains were all read from a single sample in a study of cytomegalovirus exposure and HLA in healthy donors (dated by TCRdb to the late 2010s). The library was made by the immunoSEQ multiplex PCR assay. A mixture of 60 forward primers for TCR Vbeta segments and 13 reverse primers for TCR Jbeta segments was used in the multiplex PCR. Sourced from immuneACCESS, this table was stored by TCRdb with only in-frame sequences that have V and J called. A share of the clones is absent; for the studies checked, an unresolved V gene accounts for under half, and the remainder has no known explanation. The sample table contains 130,000 to 150,000 clones; only one count was recorded for approximately 80% of them. The ten largest clonotypes hold 3.9% of the sample. The sequencing sample was made of PBMCs. These receptors were collected from a young man in good health and CMV-seronegative.

CDR3 region: CASSFDSYYGYTF. The CDR3 DNA sequence: TGTGCCAGCAGCTTTGACAGTTACTATGGCTACACCTTC. This chain uses TRBV7-2 with TRBJ1-2; a weak D match, TRBD1 (5 bases). V was clipped by 3 bases and J by 3 bases, with 8 bases between them. Germline CDR1 and CDR2: SGHTA and FQGNSA. CDR3 size: 13 residues.

The J gene is TRBJ1-1, the V gene TRBV4-1; D is unclear. Trimming pared 4 bases from V and 0 bases from J, leaving 15 bases between. CDR3 length: 16 amino acids. In germline, CDR1 is MGHRA, CDR2 YSYEKL. The CDR3 loop reads CASSLQARTVNTEAFF. The CDR3 nucleotides read TGCGCCAGCAGCCTCCAAGCGCGCACCGTGAACACTGAAGCTTTCTTT.

V is TRBV28 and J is TRBJ1-5; D unresolved. Germline CDR1 MDHEN, CDR2 SYDVKM. V was shortened by 2 bases and J by 5 bases, with 13 bases between the two germline ends. The CDR3 runs to 15 residues. This chain's CDR3 is CASSLRPGYHQPQHF. CDR3 nucleotide sequence: TGTGCCAGCAGTTTACGACCGGGATACCATCAGCCCCAGCATTTT.

The rearrangement uses TRBV28 and TRBJ2-3; the match to TRBD1 covers 7 bases. Trimming cost V 7 bases and J 0 bases; bases outside gene matches: 10. From germline, CDR1 is MDHEN and CDR2 SYDVKM. The CDR3 covers 16 residues. The DNA for the CDR3 is TGTGCCAGCATCCGAGAGGGGGCCTTTAGCACAGATACGCAGTATTTT. Translation: CASIREGAFSTDTQYF.